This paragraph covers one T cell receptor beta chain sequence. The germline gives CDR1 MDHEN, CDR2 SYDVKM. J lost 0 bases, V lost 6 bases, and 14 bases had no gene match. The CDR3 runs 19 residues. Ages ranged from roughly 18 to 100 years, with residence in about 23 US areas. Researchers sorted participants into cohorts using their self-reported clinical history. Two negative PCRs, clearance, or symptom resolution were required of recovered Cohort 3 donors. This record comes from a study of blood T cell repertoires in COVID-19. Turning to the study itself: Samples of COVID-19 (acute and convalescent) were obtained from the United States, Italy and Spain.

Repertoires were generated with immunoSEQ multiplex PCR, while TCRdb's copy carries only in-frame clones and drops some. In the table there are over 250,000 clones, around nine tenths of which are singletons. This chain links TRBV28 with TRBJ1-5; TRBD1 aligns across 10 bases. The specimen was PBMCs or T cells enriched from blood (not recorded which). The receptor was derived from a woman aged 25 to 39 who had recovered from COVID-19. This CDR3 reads CASRLQTGGLSGSNQPQHF. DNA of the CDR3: TGTGCCAGCAGATTACAGACAGGGGGCTTATCCGGTAGCAATCAGCCCCAGCATTTT.